This T cell receptor (beta chain) was captured in a study of memory CD4+ T cells and cytomegalovirus serostatus (dated 2019 in TCRdb). Study-level background: A total of 35 or so healthy Belgian adults, of whom 9 were CMV seropositive and approximately 24 were CMV seronegative, were included in the cohort. CD4+ memory TCRbeta repertoires of a Belgian cohort with known cytomegalovirus serostatus were sequenced in order to replicate a published TCR-based CMV serostatus classifier. Overall results and qualifications from the work: On the Belgian cohort, the classifier built on the original framework reached a median bootstrapped AUC of approximately 0.94, with a 95% CI of 0.76-1.00. Results were interpreted as suggesting that the CMV-associated TCR signature is largely present in the CD4+ memory repertoire. Among the 150 to 200 previously reported CMV-associated TCRbeta sequences, some 62 showed up in the CD4+ memory repertoires, with each one found in between one and five individuals. Only CD4+CD45RO+ memory cells were sequenced, in contrast to the original study, in which naive and memory CD4+ and CD8+ populations were covered. For predicting CMV serostatus, the median bootstrapped AUC was 0.95 using the original framework and 0.91 using a US-trained random forest.

A FACSAria II was used to sort memory CD4+ T cells, defined as single viable CD3+CD4+CD8-CD45RO+ cells. CMV serostatus was assessed using a Roche Elecsys assay, by which serum IgG against CMV pp150, pp28, p38 and p52 was detected. After the samples were thawed, total CD4+ T cells were enriched through positive selection using CD4 magnetic microbeads. Samples originated from another study that specifically interrogated the CD4+ T cell memory repertoire. Peripheral blood mononuclear cells were isolated and cryopreserved according to standard operating procedures, and serum was kept at -80 degrees C. The staining used CD3-PerCP (BW264/56), CD4-APC (RPA-T4), CD45RO-PE (UCHT1) and CD8-Pacific Orange (3B5) antibodies, and Sytox blue was used to exclude non-viable cells. Trimmed from V: 2 bases; trimmed from J: 0 bases; junction bases lacking a gene match: 0. Inclusive of the bounding cysteine and phenylalanine, the CDR3 is 14 residues long. Just the 42-base CDR3 DNA is kept, in frame starting at base 1. In the germline V gene, CDR1 corresponds to SQVTM and CDR2 to ANQGSEA.

The Quick-DNA Microprep Kit was used to extract genomic DNA from the sorted cells. TCRbeta DNA was amplified with the immunoSEQ hsTCRbeta kit following the manufacturer's protocol. An Illumina MiSeq instrument was used to sequence the TCRbeta libraries. On the study's bioinformatics: Removing out-of-frame sequences left 2,204,828 distinct TCRbeta sequences, an average of around 67,000 per individual. Each individual was scored by the count of 150 to 200 previously reported CMV-associated TCRbeta sequences and the total productive distinct TCRbeta count. A beta-binomial model was reimplemented in Python, and random forests from scikit-learn, run with default parameters, were trained on data from the US cohort. On the Belgian cohort, classifier performance was reported as the median AUC, along with percentile confidence intervals, across 10,000 bootstrap iterations. TCRdb took over this immuneACCESS table, retaining in-frame rearrangements with V and J assigned. Such tables are incomplete; in checked studies, under half of the missing clones stem from an unresolved V gene, and the remainder is unexplained. The DNA gave D and trimming, while V, J and clone size come from that table. The table for this sample lists almost 55,000 clones; around three quarters of them were counted only once. Jointly, the top ten make up approximately 1.5% of the sample.

Turning to this clone: Its target antigen remains unknown. The input lacks base qualities; no much larger clone sits a single base away.

This TCR derives from an adult in good health and CMV-seronegative. The material sequenced was memory CD4+ T cells from blood. The rearranged chain carries TRBV29-1 and TRBJ2-2; 7 of the junction bases match TRBD1. The DNA sequence is as follows: TGCAGCGTTGAACAGGGGGCGAACACCGGGGAGCTGTTTTTT. Its translation reads: CSVEQGANTGELFF.